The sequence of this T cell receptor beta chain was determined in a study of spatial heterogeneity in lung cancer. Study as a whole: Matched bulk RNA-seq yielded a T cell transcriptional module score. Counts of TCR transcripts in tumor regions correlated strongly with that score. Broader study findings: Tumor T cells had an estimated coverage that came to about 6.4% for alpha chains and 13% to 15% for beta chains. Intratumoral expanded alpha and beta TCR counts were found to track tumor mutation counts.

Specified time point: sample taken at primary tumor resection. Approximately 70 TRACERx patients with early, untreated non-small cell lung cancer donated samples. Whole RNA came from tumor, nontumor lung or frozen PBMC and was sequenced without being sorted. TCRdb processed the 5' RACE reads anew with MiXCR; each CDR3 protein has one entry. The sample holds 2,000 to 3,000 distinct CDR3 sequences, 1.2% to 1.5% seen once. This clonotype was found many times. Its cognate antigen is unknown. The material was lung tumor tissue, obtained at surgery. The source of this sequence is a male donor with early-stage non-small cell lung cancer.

The CDR3 sequence is CSARTSGGGTGELFF. In DNA form, the CDR3 reads TGCAGTGCTCGGACTAGCGGGGGGGGCACCGGGGAGCTGTTTTTT. The J gene is TRBJ2-2, the V gene TRBV20-1; 15 nucleotides line up with TRBD2. Germline V lookup: CDR1 DFQATT, CDR2 SNEGSKA (reference sequence). CDR3 length equals 15 residues. V gave up 5 bases and J gave up 4 bases; unmatched junction bases: 2.